This entry lists 19 T cell receptor beta chains sequenced from one sample in a study of blood T cell repertoires in COVID-19 (TCRdb year 2020). The library was produced with the immunoSEQ multiplex PCR assay. Imported from immuneACCESS, the table was reduced by TCRdb to in-frame sequences with V and J called. These copies leave out some clones; in studies compared against another copy, an unresolved V gene accounts for under half, and the cause of the remainder is not known. The sample table records tens of thousands of clones; 85% to 90% of these occur just once. Clones ranked in the top ten supply 1.2% to 1.5% of the sample. Source material: peripheral blood. These receptors all come from a man aged 55 to 70 with acute or convalescent COVID-19.

This rearrangement joins TRBV11-3 to TRBJ1-2; D is unresolved. The CDR3 is 10 residues long. The ends were cut back, 8 bases at V and 6 bases at J, with 7 bases in the middle. Germline-derived CDR1 and CDR2 are SGHNT and YENEEA. The DNA of the CDR3 is TGTGCCAGCGCCGGGGATGGCTACACCTTC. Protein sequence: CASAGDGYTF.

The chain recombines TRBV9 with TRBJ1-6, with D hard to call. Trimming shortened V by 0 bases and J by 9 bases, and 10 bases separated the two germline ends. This CDR3 spans 14 amino acids. CDR1 and CDR2 (germline): SGDLS, YYNGEE. The CDR3 sequence is CASSVAGEGSPLHF. CDR3 coding DNA: TGTGCCAGCAGCGTAGCAGGAGAGGGTTCACCCCTCCACTTT. Based on the CDR3 plus reference TRBV9 and TRBJ1-6, the full variable domain is DSGVTQTPKHLITATGQRVTLRCSPRSGDLSVYWYQQSLDQGLQFLIQYYNGEERAKGNILERFSAQQFPDLHSELNLSSLELGDSALYFCASSVAGEGSPLHFGNGTRLTVT.

The rearrangement uses TRBV10-3 and TRBJ2-6; TRBD1 agrees at 8 bases. CDR3 length: 16 amino acids. Germline V gives CDR1 ENHRY, CDR2 SYGVKD. J was trimmed by 0 bases and V by 4 bases; bases with no gene match: 2. The CDR3 sequence is CAISGQGSSGANVLTF. Written as DNA, the CDR3 is TGTGCCATCAGTGGACAGGGGAGCTCTGGGGCCAACGTCCTGACTTTC.

The chain combines TRBV3-1 (or the pseudogene TRBV3-2) with TRBJ2-5, with TRBD2 as a possible D gene (6 bases). The V end lost 5 bases, the J end lost 3 bases, and 13 bases lay between the germline ends. The CDR3 is 14 amino acids. CDR1 is LGHDT and CDR2 is YNNKEL in the germline V gene (reference sequence). CDR3 residues: CASSSRGGEETQYF. The CDR3, as DNA: TGTGCCAGCAGCTCCCGGGGCGGGGAAGAGACCCAGTACTTC.

J is TRBJ2-7 and V is TRBV2, with 13 bases fitting TRBD2. In germline, CDR1 is SNHLY, CDR2 FYNNEI. This CDR3 comprises 15 residues. J gave up 2 bases and V 4 bases, and 2 bases lay outside the gene matches. CDR3 sequence reads: CASSGTSGSAYEQYF. CDR3 coding DNA: TGTGCCAGCAGTGGGACTAGCGGGAGTGCCTACGAGCAGTACTTC.

The table lists this clone with a count of one. V usage is TRBV6-5 and J usage is TRBJ2-1, with D tentatively TRBD2 (5 bases). CDR1 is MNHEY, CDR2 SVGAGI, per germline. Trimming removed 0 bases at V and 8 bases at J, with 14 bases between. The CDR3 totals 15 residues. The CDR3 DNA reads as TGTGCCAGCAGTTACTCCCCGCGGAGCGGCGATGAGCAGTTCTTC. It translates to CASSYSPRSGDEQFF.

The chain couples TRBV4-3 to TRBJ1-2; TRBD1 matches 9 bases. There are 15 residues in the CDR3. Germline lookup yields CDR1 LGHNA and CDR2 YSLEER. J gave up 5 bases and V 3 bases, and 7 bases lay outside the gene matches. CDR3 nucleotide sequence: TGCGCCAGCAGCCACTCTGGGACAGGGAGTTATGGCTACACCTTC. Protein product: CASSHSGTGSYGYTF.

The chain carries TRBV6-2 or TRBV6-3 and TRBJ2-1, with 9 nucleotides matching TRBD1. Germline loops: CDR1 MNHEY, CDR2 SVGEGT. Unmatched junction bases numbered 12, after V lost 4 bases and J lost 5 bases. The CDR3 is made up of 17 amino acids. As DNA, the CDR3 is TGTGCCAGCAGTTCCCTGCTAACAGGGGGCGACGACAATGAGCAGTTCTTC. It translates to CASSSLLTGGDDNEQFF.

J is TRBJ2-3 and V is TRBV6-2 or TRBV6-3, with 9 bases that match TRBD2. In germline, CDR1 is MNHEY, CDR2 SVGEGT. V lost 5 bases to trimming and J lost 5 bases; unmatched junction nucleotides: 11. The CDR3 runs to 16 residues. CDR3: CASSKGIAGAGDTQYF. The CDR3 bases are TGTGCCAGCAGTAAGGGGATAGCGGGAGCGGGAGATACGCAGTATTTT.

V is TRBV12-1 and J is TRBJ1-2; the DNA was not used to check the table's D call, TRBD1. TRBV12-1 is given as a pseudogene. This CDR3 has 15 residues. The CDR3 here is CASSFELGGGYGYTF. The CDR3 nucleotides read TGTGCCAGCAGCTTTGAATTAGGGGGTGGCTATGGCTACACCTTC.

The rearrangement joins TRBV11-3 to TRBJ2-3; D perhaps matches TRBD2 (5 bases). Germline CDR1 SGHNT, CDR2 YENEEA. Trimming removed 5 bases from V and 4 bases from J, with 16 bases in between. The CDR3 spans 15 residues. The CDR3 DNA follows: TGTGCCAGCAGCCACCGGGAAGGTAGGGCAGATACGCAGTATTTT. Translation: CASSHREGRADTQYF.

The rearrangement uses TRBV28 and TRBJ1-2; D might be TRBD1 (6 bases). The CDR3 extends over 13 amino acids. The germline V gene has CDR1 MDHEN and CDR2 SYDVKM. Trimming pared 2 bases from V and 7 bases from J, leaving 11 bases between. Written as DNA, the CDR3 is TGTGCCAGCAGTTTACCACAGGGCGGTGGCTACACCTTC. Its protein product is CASSLPQGGGYTF.

This sequence joins TRBV6-5 and TRBJ2-3; 8 bases line up with TRBD1. Germline V gives CDR1 MNHEY, CDR2 SVGAGI. The CDR3 sequence is 15 residues long. V gave up 6 bases and J gave up 3 bases; unmatched junction bases: 8. In nucleotides, the CDR3 is TGTGCCAGCAGAGAGACAGGGGTCTATACAGATACGCAGTATTTT. This sequence encodes CASRETGVYTDTQYF.

The CDR3 protein is CASSLATSGSTDTQYF. The CDR3 region has the DNA TGTGCCAGCAGCTTAGCGACTAGCGGGAGCACAGATACGCAGTATTTT. This chain joins TRBV7-8 and TRBJ2-3; 10 bases align to TRBD2. The CDR3 has 16 amino acids. J was trimmed by 0 bases and V by 0 bases; bases with no gene match: 0. Germline CDR1 is SGHVS and CDR2 is FQNEAQ.

The V and J genes are TRBV19 and TRBJ2-6; D is possibly TRBD1 (6 bases). In germline, CDR1 is LNHDA, CDR2 SQIVND (reference sequence). The CDR3 covers 19 residues. V was pared by 7 bases and J by 0 bases, with 22 bases between. The CDR3 loop reads CASTSFRTVPISGANVLTF. The CDR3 nucleotides read TGTGCCAGTACCTCATTCCGGACAGTTCCAATCTCTGGGGCCAACGTCCTGACTTTC. Variable domain in full (rest from reference TRBV19 and TRBJ2-6): DGGITQSPKYLFRKEGQNVTLSCEQNLNHDAMYWYRQDPGQGLRLIYYSQIVNDFQKGDIAEGYSVSREKKESFPLTVTSAQKNPTAFYLCASTSFRTVPISGANVLTFGAGSRLTVL.

The V and J genes are TRBV2 and TRBJ2-3; 7 positions match TRBD2. The trim removed 8 bases at V and 1 base at J, leaving 3 bases unmatched. The CDR3 runs 13 residues. Per the germline V gene, CDR1 is SNHLY and CDR2 is FYNNEI. The CDR3 here is CASRTSGTDTQYF. CDR3 nucleotides: TGTGCCAGCCGAACTAGCGGCACAGATACGCAGTATTTT.

V gene TRBV19 combines with J gene TRBJ2-1; D not certain. The ends were cut back, 6 bases at V and 0 bases at J, with 12 bases in the middle. Germline loops: CDR1 LNHDA, CDR2 SQIVND (reference sequence). This CDR3 has 15 residues. For the CDR3, the DNA is TGTGCCAGTAGAGTTGACACAAACTCCTACAATGAGCAGTTCTTC. This codes for CASRVDTNSYNEQFF.

The chain couples TRBV6-5 to TRBJ1-6; 7 nucleotides match TRBD1. V lost 6 bases to trimming and J lost 6 bases; unmatched junction nucleotides: 8. The CDR3 runs to 15 residues. The V gene's germline CDR1 is MNHEY and CDR2 SVGAGI. The CDR3 is CASRLPGQINSPLHF. The CDR3 DNA reads TGTGCCAGCAGGCTCCCGGGACAGATTAATTCACCCCTCCACTTT.

The V and J genes are TRBV3-1 (or the pseudogene TRBV3-2) and TRBJ1-4, with 8 bases matching TRBD1. Germline CDR1 LGHDT, CDR2 YNNKEL (reference sequence). The CDR3 runs 14 residues. V dropped 4 bases and J dropped 7; count of bases not matched to a gene: 5. For the CDR3, the DNA is TGTGCCAGCAGCCCGGACAGGGCGTCTGAAAAACTGTTTTTT. Protein sequence: CASSPDRASEKLFF.